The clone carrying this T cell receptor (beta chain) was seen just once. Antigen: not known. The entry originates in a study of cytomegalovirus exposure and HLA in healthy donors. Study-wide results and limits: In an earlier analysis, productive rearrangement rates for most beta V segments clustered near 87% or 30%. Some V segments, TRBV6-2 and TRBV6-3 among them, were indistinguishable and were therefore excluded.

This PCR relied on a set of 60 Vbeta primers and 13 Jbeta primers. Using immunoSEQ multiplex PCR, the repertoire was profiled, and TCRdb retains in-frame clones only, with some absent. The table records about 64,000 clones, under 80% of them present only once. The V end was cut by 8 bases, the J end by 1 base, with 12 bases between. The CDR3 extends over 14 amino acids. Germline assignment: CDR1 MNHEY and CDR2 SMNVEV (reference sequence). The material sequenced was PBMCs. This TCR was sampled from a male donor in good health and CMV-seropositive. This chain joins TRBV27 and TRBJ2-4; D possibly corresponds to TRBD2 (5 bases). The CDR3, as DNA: TGTGCCAGCCGCCCCGGGGATGCCAAAAACATTCAGTACTTC. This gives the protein CASRPGDAKNIQYF.